This T cell receptor (beta chain) emerged from a study of monozygotic twins with inflammatory bowel disease. Note on this clonotype: Its cognate antigen is unknown.

General study results and limits: It was observed that concordant and discordant twins did not differ in repertoire similarity, possibly given limited power. Relative clonotype sharing with others was diminished in IBD patients versus healthy twins, particularly with disease activity. Differing immunosuppressive treatments may have added variability to patient repertoires.

This CDR3 comprises 13 residues. Germline CDR1 reads DFQATT; CDR2 reads SNEGSKA (reference sequence). Researchers ran eight separate cDNA reactions for each sample. TCRdb reprocessed the 5' RACE reads, keeping one entry per CDR3 protein, no DNA. The sample data list 160,000 or so distinct CDR3 sequences. Sequenced sample: blood. The V and J genes are TRBV20-1 and TRBJ2-3. The clonotype originates from a human donor with ulcerative colitis or Crohn's disease, or a healthy co-twin of an affected twin (not recorded which). CDR3 amino acids: CSARDPTPDTQYF.